The rows below give T cell receptor beta chains drawn from one sample of a study of Ad26.COV2.S vaccination and SARS-CoV-2 variants. Clones were sequenced by immunoSEQ multiplex PCR, and TCRdb holds only the in-frame ones, with some missing. The sample contains 360,000 or so clones, 89% of which appear only once. This sample comprised peripheral blood, obtained in a trial of Ad26.COV2.S vaccine versus placebo. The receptors were gathered from a person between 18 and 65 years old who received the Ad26.COV2.S COVID-19 vaccine or a placebo. Both conserved end residues are part of each CDR3. D genes are given only for firm matches. Size is stated for part of the rows, as once, few or many counts, or as a class when the clone is expanded.

V	D	size	J	DNA	CDR3
TRBV2	.	.	TRBJ1-5	TGTGCCAGCAGGCCTCGACAGGCCTATCAGCCCCAGCATTTT	CASRPRQAYQPQHF
TRBV5-5	.	.	TRBJ1-1	TGTGCCAGCAGCTTATACGGGACCCGGAACACTGAAGCTTTCTTT	CASSLYGTRNTEAFF
TRBV4-1	.	.	TRBJ2-2	TGCGCCAGCAGCCAAGAAGGGGGGCGGAGGGTCACCGGGGAGCTGTTTTTT	CASSQEGGRRVTGELFF
TRBV3-1/TRBV3-2	.	.	TRBJ1-6	TGTGCCAGCAGCCCCTACGGGAGTTCACCCCTCCACTTT	CASSPYGSSPLHF
TRBV5-6	.	once	TRBJ2-5	TGTGCCAGCAGCTTGGACGGGACCCAGTACTTC	CASSLDGTQYF
TRBV14	TRBD1	.	TRBJ2-7	TGTGCCAGCAGCCAAGGAGCGGGACAGGGGAACTACGAGCAGTACTTC	CASSQGAGQGNYEQYF
TRBV19	TRBD2	.	TRBJ2-5	TGTGCCAGTAGCCCTGGACTAGCGGTCCAAGAGACCCAGTACTTC	CASSPGLAVQETQYF
TRBV30	.	once	TRBJ1-1	TGTGCCTGGAGTAAGGGTTATGTCGCTTTCTTT	CAWSKGYVAFF
TRBV5-1	TRBD2	.	TRBJ2-5	TGCGCCAGCAGCTCTCACAGCGGGAGTGGAGAGACCCAGTACTTC	CASSSHSGSGETQYF
TRBV9	.	.	TRBJ1-5	TGTGCCAGCGGACGTGACAGCTATAGCAATCAGCCCCAGCATTTT	CASGRDSYSNQPQHF
TRBV5-5	TRBD1	.	TRBJ1-4	TGTGCCAGCAGCTTGCGTGGGACAGATAATGAAAAACTGTTTTTT	CASSLRGTDNEKLFF
TRBV15	TRBD1	once	TRBJ1-2	TGTGCCACCAGCAGCCGGGACAGAGACCTCTATGGCTACACCTTC	CATSSRDRDLYGYTF
TRBV24-1	.	.	TRBJ2-2	TGTGCCACCAGTGATGGACGACTTTGGGGGTCCGGGGAGCTGTTTTTT	CATSDGRLWGSGELFF
TRBV6-4	.	many	TRBJ1-1	TGTGCCAGCAGTGACTCGGACAACACTGAAGCTTTCTTT	CASSDSDNTEAFF
TRBV10-3	.	.	TRBJ2-3	TGTGCCATCAGCCCCGGGGATACGCAGTATTTT	CAISPGDTQYF
TRBV7-2	.	.	TRBJ2-7	TGTGCCAGCAGCTTAGATCCTAGGTCTGCCTACGAGCAGTACTTC	CASSLDPRSAYEQYF
TRBV2	.	.	TRBJ1-3	TGTGCCAGCAGTGAGGACAGCACCTCTGGAAACACCATATATTTT	CASSEDSTSGNTIYF
TRBV30	.	.	TRBJ2-3	TGTGCCTGGAGTCCCCCGGGCGGGTTCACAGATACGCAGTATTTT	CAWSPPGGFTDTQYF
TRBV12-3/TRBV12-4	.	.	TRBJ2-1	TGTGCCAGCAGTTTAGCGGCTGGGGAGCAGTTCTTC	CASSLAAGEQFF
TRBV29-1	.	once	TRBJ1-2	TGCAGCGGCCTCTCGGACAGCGTCGGTGGCTACACCTTC	CSGLSDSVGGYTF
TRBV4-2	TRBD1	.	TRBJ2-5	TGTGCCAGCAGCCAGGCCGGGACAGGGGCGGGTGAGACCCAGTACTTC	CASSQAGTGAGETQYF
TRBV12-3/TRBV12-4	.	.	TRBJ1-5	TGTGCCAGCAGTTTCGATAGGCAGCCCCAGCATTTT	CASSFDRQPQHF
TRBV15	TRBD2	.	TRBJ2-1	TGTGCCACCAGCAGAGTAGCGGGAGGAGGGAATGAGCAGTTCTTC	CATSRVAGGGNEQFF
TRBV30	.	.	TRBJ1-5	TGTGCCTCCTCCCGGGGCCTGAATCAGCCCCAGCATTTT	CASSRGLNQPQHF
TRBV5-1	TRBD1	few	TRBJ2-1	TGCGCCAGCAGCTTGGTTAGAGGGGGCGCCAATGAGCAGTTCTTC	CASSLVRGGANEQFF
TRBV11-3	TRBD2	.	TRBJ2-1	TGTGCCAGCAGCAGATCGGGGGGGAGTAATGAGCAGTTCTTC	CASSRSGGSNEQFF
TRBV12-3/TRBV12-4	.	.	TRBJ1-5	TGTGCCAGCAGCAAAAATAGCAATCAGCCCCAGCATTTT	CASSKNSNQPQHF
TRBV18	TRBD2	.	TRBJ2-7	TGTGCCAGCTCACCACTCGGCGGGAGGACGACCTACGAGCAGTACTTC	CASSPLGGRTTYEQYF
TRBV20-1	.	few	TRBJ2-3	TGCAGTGCTAGAGTCGATACGCAGTATTTT	CSARVDTQYF
TRBV27	.	.	TRBJ2-7	TGTGCCAGCAGGGGTTACTACGAGCAGTACTTC	CASRGYYEQYF
TRBV28	TRBD2	.	TRBJ2-3	TGTGCCAGCAGTTTATTTACGGGACTAGCGGGAGGCACAGATACGCAGTATTTT	CASSLFTGLAGGTDTQYF
TRBV5-1	.	.	TRBJ2-7	TGCGCCAGCAGCCTATGGAGCGGGCCTTTCTCCTACGAGCAGTACTTC	CASSLWSGPFSYEQYF
TRBV21-1	.	.	TRBJ2-1	TGTGCCAGCAGCACTAGCGACCCCCGTTACAATGAGCAGTTCTTC	CASSTSDPRYNEQFF
TRBV2	.	.	TRBJ2-1	TGTGCCAGCAGTGGGGGGTGGGAGCAGTTCTTC	CASSGGWEQFF
TRBV7-8	.	.	TRBJ2-3	TGTGCCAGCAGCTTAGAGTGGGGGCGTGGGGATACGCAGTATTTT	CASSLEWGRGDTQYF
TRBV10-3	.	few	TRBJ2-1	TGTGCCATCAGTGGGATCTTAGACATAACCCGCATGACAAGTGGAGTGCAGTTCTTC	CAISGILDITRMTSGVQFF
TRBV29-1	TRBD2	.	TRBJ2-4	TGCAGCGTTCGGGCGGGGGGGATTCAGTACTTC	CSVRAGGIQYF